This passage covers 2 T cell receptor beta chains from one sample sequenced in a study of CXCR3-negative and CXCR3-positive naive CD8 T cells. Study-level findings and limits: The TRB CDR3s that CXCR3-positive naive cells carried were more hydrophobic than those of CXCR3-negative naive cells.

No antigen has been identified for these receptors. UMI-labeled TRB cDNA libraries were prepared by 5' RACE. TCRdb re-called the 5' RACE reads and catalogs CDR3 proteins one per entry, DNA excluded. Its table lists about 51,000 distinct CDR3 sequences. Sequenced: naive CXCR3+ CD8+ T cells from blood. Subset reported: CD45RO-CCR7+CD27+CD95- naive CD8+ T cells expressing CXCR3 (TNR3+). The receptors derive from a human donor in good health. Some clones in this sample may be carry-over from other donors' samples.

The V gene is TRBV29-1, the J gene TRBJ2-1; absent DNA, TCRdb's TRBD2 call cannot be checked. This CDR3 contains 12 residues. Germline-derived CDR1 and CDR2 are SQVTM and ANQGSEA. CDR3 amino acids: CSVVPPYNEQFF.

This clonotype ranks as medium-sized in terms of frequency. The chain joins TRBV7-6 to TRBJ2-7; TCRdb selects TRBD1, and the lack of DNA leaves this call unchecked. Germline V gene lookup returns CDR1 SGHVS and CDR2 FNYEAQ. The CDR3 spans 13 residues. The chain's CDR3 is CASSLTRGYEQYF.